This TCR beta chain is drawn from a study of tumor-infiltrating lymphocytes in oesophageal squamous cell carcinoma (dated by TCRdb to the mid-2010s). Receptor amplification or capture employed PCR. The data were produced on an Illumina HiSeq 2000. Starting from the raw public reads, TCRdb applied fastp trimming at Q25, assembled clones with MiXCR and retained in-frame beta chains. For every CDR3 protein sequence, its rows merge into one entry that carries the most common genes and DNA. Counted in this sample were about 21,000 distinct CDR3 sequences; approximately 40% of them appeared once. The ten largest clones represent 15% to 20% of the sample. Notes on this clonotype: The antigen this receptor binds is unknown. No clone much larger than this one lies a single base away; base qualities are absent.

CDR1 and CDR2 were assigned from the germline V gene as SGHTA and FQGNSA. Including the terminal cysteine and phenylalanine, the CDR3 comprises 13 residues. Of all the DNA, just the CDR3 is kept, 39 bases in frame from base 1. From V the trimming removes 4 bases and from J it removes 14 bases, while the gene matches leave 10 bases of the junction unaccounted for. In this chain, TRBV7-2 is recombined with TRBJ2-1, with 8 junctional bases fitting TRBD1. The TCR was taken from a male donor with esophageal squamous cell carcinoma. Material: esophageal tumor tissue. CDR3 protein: CASSSNTGGGKFF. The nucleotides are TGTGCCAGCAGCTCCAATACAGGGGGAGGTAAGTTCTTC.